A single sample is the source of the 10 T cell receptor beta chains below, sequenced in a study of cytomegalovirus exposure and HLA in healthy donors. This table comes from immunoSEQ multiplex PCR, and its TCRdb copy is limited to in-frame clones, with some not included. The sample lists 100,000 to 120,000 clones; 89% were seen once. Sequencing used PBMCs. Receptors were obtained from a woman aged 18-29 years in good health and CMV-seronegative.

The chain recombines TRBV10-2 with TRBJ1-1; unclear D gene. Germline values: CDR1 WSHSY, CDR2 SAAADI. The CDR3 runs to 11 residues. With 5 bases removed from V and 7 bases from J, the gap between germline ends came to 8 bases. The DNA of the CDR3 is TGCGCCAGCAGTCACACAGATGAAGCTTTCTTT. Protein sequence: CASSHTDEAFF.

This clone was seen a few times. J is TRBJ2-3 and V is TRBV4-1, with 12 positions matching TRBD2. The CDR3 is 17 residues long. Trimming took 3 bases from V and 5 from J; bases not matched to a gene: 9. CDR1 MGHRA and CDR2 YSYEKL come from the germline V gene. The CDR3 protein is CASSQDRTSGIKDTQYF. DNA of the CDR3: TGCGCCAGCAGCCAGGACCGGACTAGCGGGATTAAAGATACGCAGTATTTT.

This clone was seen a single time. The chain uses TRBV5-4 and TRBJ2-1; TRBD2 aligns across 13 bases. The CDR3 loop spans 18 amino acids. CDR1 is SGHNT and CDR2 is YYREEE in the germline V gene (reference sequence). V was pared by 3 bases and J by 5 bases, with 11 bases of the junction left unmatched. The CDR3 spells CASSSSTSGRPPDNEQFF. For the CDR3, the DNA is TGTGCCAGCAGCTCCTCGACTAGCGGGAGGCCACCCGACAATGAGCAGTTCTTC.

J is TRBJ1-1 and V is TRBV15; D is unresolved. The CDR3 runs to 14 residues. Per germline, CDR1 LNHNV and CDR2 YYDKDF (reference sequence). The germline V and J ends were trimmed by 8 bases and 1 base, with 14 bases remaining between them. In nucleotides, the CDR3 is TGTGCCACCCACAACCCTGGCAGGAACACTGAAGCTTTCTTT. It translates to CATHNPGRNTEAFF.

In nucleotides, the CDR3 is TGTGCCAGTAGTATAGTAGGCGCGGACGAGCAGTACTTC. Its protein is CASSIVGADEQYF. V usage is TRBV19 and J usage is TRBJ2-7, with D hard to call. The CDR3 sequence is 13 residues long. V lost 1 base, J lost 5 bases, and 9 bases lay in between. The germline V gene encodes CDR1 LNHDA and CDR2 SQIVND (reference sequence).

This CDR3 reads CASSGGQVYEQYF. CDR3 DNA: TGTGCCAGCAGTGGAGGACAGGTCTACGAGCAGTACTTC. The chain combines TRBV2 with TRBJ2-7, with 7 bases fitting TRBD1. Germline V gives CDR1 SNHLY, CDR2 FYNNEI. The CDR3 runs 13 residues. The V gene end was trimmed by 4 bases and the J gene end by 3 bases; junction bases not matched to a gene: 3.

V and J are TRBV27 and TRBJ1-4, with 10 bases matching TRBD1. Germline CDR1 and CDR2: MNHEY and SMNVEV (reference sequence). The J segment lost 8 bases and the V segment lost 5 bases, leaving 11 bases of the junction unmatched. The CDR3 is made up of 16 amino acids. The CDR3 DNA reads TGTGCCAGCAGTAGACAGGGGGCTAGGTTCTGGGAAAAACTGTTTTTT. Protein sequence: CASSRQGARFWEKLFF.

V and J are TRBV18 and TRBJ2-1; D remains ambiguous. This CDR3 spans 11 amino acids. Trimming removed 3 bases at V and 8 bases at J, with 5 bases between. CDR1 and CDR2 from the germline V gene are KGHSH and LQKENI. This CDR3 reads CASSPSYEQFF. CDR3 coding DNA: TGTGCCAGCTCACCCTCGTATGAGCAGTTCTTC. Looking up the rest from reference TRBV18 and TRBJ2-1 gives the full variable domain: NAGVMQNPRHLVRRRGQEARLRCSPMKGHSHVYWYRQLPEEGLKFMVYLQKENIIDESGMPKERFSAEFPKEGPSILRIQQVVRGDSAAYFCASSPSYEQFFGPGTRLTVL.

The V call is TRBV6-5, the J call TRBJ2-4, with D tentatively TRBD2 (6 bases). The CDR3 runs to 16 residues. Germline V lookup: CDR1 MNHEY, CDR2 SVGAGI. The germline V and J ends were trimmed by 2 bases and 7 bases, with 18 bases remaining between them. CDR3 sequence (DNA): TGTGCCAGCAGTTACAGTGTGGCTAGCGTAGGGAACATTCAGTACTTC. This translates into CASSYSVASVGNIQYF.

This clone was recorded a few times. The chain is built from TRBV19 and TRBJ1-5; D remains ambiguous. The CDR3 length is 14 residues. The V end was cut by 7 bases, the J end by 8 bases, with 18 bases between. CDR1 is LNHDA and CDR2 is SQIVND in the germline V gene (reference sequence). CDR3 loop: CASTPRDAWEPQHF. DNA for the CDR3: TGTGCCAGTACCCCGCGGGATGCTTGGGAGCCCCAGCATTTT.